This T cell receptor beta chain was identified in a study of vaccination and CD4 T cells after COVID-19. Study details: Vaccinees got either two BNT162b2 doses or two mRNA-1273 doses. Overlapping spike pools from SARS-CoV-2 and HCoV-NL63, HCoV-OC43 and HCoV-229E served as culture stimuli.

The CDR3 covers 16 residues. The ends lost 5 bases at V and 4 bases at J; junction bases unmatched: 12. Germline V lookup: CDR1 MDHEN, CDR2 SYDVKM. Treatment of the sample: approximately 11-day PBMC culture with coronavirus spike peptide pools or control peptides (ViraFEST assay). Only a few counts were recorded for this clonotype. Its target is unknown. The Oncomine TCR Beta short-read assay sequenced DNA from cultured CD4+ T cells. Via MiXCR, TCRdb re-called the PCR reads, giving one row per CDR3 protein. The table shows roughly 26,000 distinct CDR3 sequences, with less than 50% occurring only once. The rearrangement links TRBV28 to TRBJ2-5; 8 nucleotides match TRBD2. This TCR was sampled from a human donor who had recovered from COVID-19. The material sequenced was CD4+ T cells from blood, cultured in vitro. The CDR3 loop is CASSPPLAGIGETQYF. The CDR3, as DNA: TGTGCCAGCAGTCCCCCCTTAGCGGGGATCGGAGAGACCCAGTACTTC. Drawing the rest from reference TRBV28 and TRBJ2-5, the complete variable domain is DVKVTQSSRYLVKRTGEKVFLECVQDMDHENMFWYRQDPGLGLRLIYFSYDVKMKEKGDIPEGYSVSREKKERFSLILESASTNQTSMYLCASSPPLAGIGETQYFGPGTRLLVL.